This paragraph reports one T cell receptor (beta chain). Its antigen is not known. This record comes from a study of cytomegalovirus exposure and HLA in healthy donors. Study-wide context: Genotyping of 398 donors showed that about 79% belonged to the Caucasian-associated ancestry cluster.

Both 60 Vbeta primers and 13 Jbeta primers went into the PCR. Generated by immunoSEQ multiplex PCR, the TCRdb table keeps only in-frame clones and is missing some. This table has 95,000 to 100,000 clones, roughly three quarters appearing once. Study-level findings and limits: Several V segments, TRBV6-2 and TRBV6-3 among them, could not be told apart and were dropped. The dataset shows that most TCR sequences were rare, while some public TCRs occurred in many donors. A previous analysis found most TCR beta V segments productive roughly 90% or roughly 30% of the time.

The germline V gene has CDR1 SGHTA and CDR2 FQGNSA. This CDR3 region has 17 residues. J lost 8 bases, V lost 6 bases, and 17 bases had no gene match. This TCR was sampled from a female donor in good health and CMV-seronegative. Sequencing was carried out using PBMCs. The rearrangement links TRBV7-2 to TRBJ2-3, with 10 positions matching TRBD1. CDR3 amino acids: CASRSGTGVSPRGTQYF. DNA of the CDR3: TGTGCCAGCAGGTCCGGGACAGGGGTGTCCCCGAGGGGTACGCAGTATTTT.